This section outlines one TCR beta chain sequence together with its context. Antigen: not known. The data belong to a study of Ad26.COV2.S vaccination and SARS-CoV-2 variants. Clones were read by immunoSEQ multiplex PCR, and TCRdb kept only the in-frame ones, dropping some. The sample records 400,000 to 450,000 clones, less than 95% being singletons. From germline, CDR1 is MNHNS and CDR2 SASEGT. The ends were cut back, 0 bases at V and 9 bases at J, with 6 bases in the middle. The CDR3 spans 12 residues. Treatment described: some 19 received Ad26.COV2.S at low or high dose, single or two shots; several received placebo; per-sample allocation not given. Specimens were obtained on day 63 following the first vaccine or placebo injection. Overall study results and limits: Once vaccination had occurred, spike-specific CD8+ and CD4+ T cell responses reportedly showed substantial breadth.

The V call is TRBV6-1, the J call TRBJ2-1; no definite D call. Material: peripheral blood, obtained in a trial of Ad26.COV2.S vaccine versus placebo. The source is a person aged 18 to 59 who received the Ad26.COV2.S COVID-19 vaccine or a placebo. The CDR3 here is CASSEAGGEQFF. The CDR3 DNA sequence: TGTGCCAGCAGTGAAGCGGGCGGTGAGCAGTTCTTC.